This TCR beta chain appears in the sequencing data of a study of T-cell reconstitution after alpha-beta-depleted transplantation in children. V trimming: 1 base; J trimming: 5 bases; junction bases outside the gene matches: 10. This CDR3 is 16 amino acids long. Unique molecular identifiers were used to barcode this TCRbeta library. MiXCR, run by TCRdb on the PCR reads, gives a single entry per CDR3 protein. The profile covers 500,000 to 750,000 distinct CDR3 sequences, with roughly a quarter appearing a single time and 36% taken by the ten largest. This clonotype was detected only a few times. The chain combines TRBV12-3 or TRBV12-4 with TRBJ2-7, with 8 bases matching TRBD2. The sequence was collected from a boy in the first two years of life with Wiskott-Aldrich syndrome, due to receive a stem cell transplant. Sequenced here: PBMCs, sampled before TCRalphabeta/CD19-depleted stem cell transplant. The CDR3 DNA reads TGTGCCAGCAGTTTAGAGGTCTCCGGGAGGGCCCACGAGCAGTACTTC. Protein sequence: CASSLEVSGRAHEQYF.